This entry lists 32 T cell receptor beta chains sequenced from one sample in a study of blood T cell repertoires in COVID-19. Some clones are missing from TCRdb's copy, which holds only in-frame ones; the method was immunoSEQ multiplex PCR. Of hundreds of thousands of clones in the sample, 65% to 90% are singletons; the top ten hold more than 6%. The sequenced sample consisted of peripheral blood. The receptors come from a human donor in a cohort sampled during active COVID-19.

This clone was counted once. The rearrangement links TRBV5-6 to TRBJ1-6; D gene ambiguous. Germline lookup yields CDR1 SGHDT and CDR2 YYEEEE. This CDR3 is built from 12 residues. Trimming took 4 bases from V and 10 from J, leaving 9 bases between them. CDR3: CASSPGLSPLHF. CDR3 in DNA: TGTGCCAGCAGCCCAGGACTATCACCCCTCCACTTT.

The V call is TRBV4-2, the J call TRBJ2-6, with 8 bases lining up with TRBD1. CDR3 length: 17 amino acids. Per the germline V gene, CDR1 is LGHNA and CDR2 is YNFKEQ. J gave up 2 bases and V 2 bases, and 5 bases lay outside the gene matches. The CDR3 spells CASSQLKTGAGANVLTF. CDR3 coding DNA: TGTGCCAGCAGCCAACTTAAGACAGGGGCTGGGGCCAACGTCCTGACTTTC.

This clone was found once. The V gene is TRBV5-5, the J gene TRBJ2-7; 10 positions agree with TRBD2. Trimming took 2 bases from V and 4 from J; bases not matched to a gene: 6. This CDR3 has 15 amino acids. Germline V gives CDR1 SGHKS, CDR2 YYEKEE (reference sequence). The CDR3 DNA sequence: TGTGCCAGCAGCTTTAGCGGGGGGCCCTTGTACGAGCAGTACTTC. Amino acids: CASSFSGGPLYEQYF.

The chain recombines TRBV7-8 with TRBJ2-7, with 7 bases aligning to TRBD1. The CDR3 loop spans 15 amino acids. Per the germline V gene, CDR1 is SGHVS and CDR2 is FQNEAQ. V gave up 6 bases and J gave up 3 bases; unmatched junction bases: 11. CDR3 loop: CASSLRGTAIYEQYF. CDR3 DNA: TGTGCCAGCAGTCTTCGTGGGACAGCTATCTACGAGCAGTACTTC.

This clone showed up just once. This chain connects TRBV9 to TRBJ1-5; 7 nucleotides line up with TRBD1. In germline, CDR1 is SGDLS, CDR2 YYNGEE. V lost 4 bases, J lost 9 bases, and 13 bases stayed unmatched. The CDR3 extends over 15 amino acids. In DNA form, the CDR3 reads TGTGCCAGCAGCCTACAGGAGGGCTCAGGGGGGCCCCAGCATTTT. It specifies CASSLQEGSGGPQHF. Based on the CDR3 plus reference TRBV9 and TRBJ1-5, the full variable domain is DSGVTQTPKHLITATGQRVTLRCSPRSGDLSVYWYQQSLDQGLQFLIQYYNGEERAKGNILERFSAQQFPDLHSELNLSSLELGDSALYFCASSLQEGSGGPQHFGDGTRLSIL.

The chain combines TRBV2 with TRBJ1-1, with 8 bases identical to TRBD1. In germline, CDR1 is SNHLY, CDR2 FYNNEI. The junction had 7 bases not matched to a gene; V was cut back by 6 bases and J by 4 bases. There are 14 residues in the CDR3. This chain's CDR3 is CASSLQGAPTEAFF. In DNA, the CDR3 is TGTGCCAGCAGCCTTCAGGGGGCGCCCACTGAAGCTTTCTTT.

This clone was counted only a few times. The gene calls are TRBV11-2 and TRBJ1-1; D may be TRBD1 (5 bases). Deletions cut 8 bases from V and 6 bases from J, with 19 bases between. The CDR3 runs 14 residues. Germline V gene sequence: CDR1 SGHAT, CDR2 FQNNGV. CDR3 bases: TGTGCCAGCGATAAGGGACTTGCGGGGGCTGAAGCTTTCTTT. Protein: CASDKGLAGAEAFF.

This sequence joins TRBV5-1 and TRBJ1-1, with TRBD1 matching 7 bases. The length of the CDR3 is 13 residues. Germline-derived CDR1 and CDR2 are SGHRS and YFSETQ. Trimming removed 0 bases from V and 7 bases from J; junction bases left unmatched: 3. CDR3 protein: CASSLARGSEAFF. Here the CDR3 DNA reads TGCGCCAGCAGCTTGGCCAGGGGGAGTGAAGCTTTCTTT.

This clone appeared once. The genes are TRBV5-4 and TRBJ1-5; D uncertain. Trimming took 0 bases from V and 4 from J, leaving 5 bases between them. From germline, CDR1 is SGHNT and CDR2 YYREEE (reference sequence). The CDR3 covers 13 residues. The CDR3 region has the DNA TGTGCCAGCAGCTTGGGCACAAATCAGCCCCAGCATTTT. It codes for CASSLGTNQPQHF.

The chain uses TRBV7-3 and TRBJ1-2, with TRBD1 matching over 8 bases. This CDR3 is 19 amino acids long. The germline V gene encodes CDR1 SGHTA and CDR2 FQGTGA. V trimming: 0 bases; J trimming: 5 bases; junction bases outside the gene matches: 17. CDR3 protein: CASSLTAGQGPSSGYGYTF. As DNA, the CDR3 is TGTGCCAGCAGCTTAACGGCAGGACAGGGCCCAAGCTCAGGGTATGGCTACACCTTC.

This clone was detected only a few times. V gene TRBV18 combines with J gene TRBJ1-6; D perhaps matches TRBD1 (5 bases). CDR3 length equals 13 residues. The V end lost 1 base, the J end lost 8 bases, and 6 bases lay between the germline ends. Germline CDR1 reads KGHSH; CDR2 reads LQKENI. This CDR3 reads CASSPQGDSPLHF. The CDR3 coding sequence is TGTGCCAGCTCACCACAAGGGGATTCACCCCTCCACTTT.

CDR3 residues: CAWSVIVLDGYTF. The DNA for the CDR3 is TGTGCCTGGAGTGTTATCGTACTCGATGGCTACACCTTC. The rearrangement links TRBV30 to TRBJ1-2; no firm D call. Germline V gene data show CDR1 as GTSNPN and CDR2 as SVGIG (reference sequence). V gave up 0 bases and J gave up 6 bases, with 11 bases separating them. CDR3 length equals 13 residues.

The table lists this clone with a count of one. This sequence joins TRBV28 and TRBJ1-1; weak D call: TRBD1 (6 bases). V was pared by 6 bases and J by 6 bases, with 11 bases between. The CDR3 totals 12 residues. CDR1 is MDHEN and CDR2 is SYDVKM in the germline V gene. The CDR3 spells CASRGGAPEAFF. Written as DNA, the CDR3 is TGTGCCAGCAGAGGGGGGGCTCCTGAAGCTTTCTTT.

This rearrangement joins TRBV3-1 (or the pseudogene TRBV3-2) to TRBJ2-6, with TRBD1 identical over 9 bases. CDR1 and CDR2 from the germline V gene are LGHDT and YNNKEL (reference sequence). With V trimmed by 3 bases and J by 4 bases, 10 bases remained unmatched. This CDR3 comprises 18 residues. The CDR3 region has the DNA TGTGCCAGCAGCCAGGAGGACAGGGGAGTAGCCGGGGCCAACGTCCTGACTTTC. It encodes CASSQEDRGVAGANVLTF.

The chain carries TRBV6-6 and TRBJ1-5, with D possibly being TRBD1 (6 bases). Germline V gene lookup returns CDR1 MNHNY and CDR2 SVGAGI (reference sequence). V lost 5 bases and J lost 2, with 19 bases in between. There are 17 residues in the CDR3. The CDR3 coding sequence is TGTGCCAGCAGTCTTCGGCGGGCAGGGGATGGCAATCAGCCCCAGCATTTT. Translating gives CASSLRRAGDGNQPQHF.

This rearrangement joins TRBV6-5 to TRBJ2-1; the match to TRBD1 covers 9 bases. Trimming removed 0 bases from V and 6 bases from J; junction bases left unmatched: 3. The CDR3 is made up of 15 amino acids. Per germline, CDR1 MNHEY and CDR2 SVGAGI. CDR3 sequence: CASSYSGTGPNEQFF. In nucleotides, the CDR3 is TGTGCCAGCAGTTACTCTGGGACAGGGCCCAATGAGCAGTTCTTC.

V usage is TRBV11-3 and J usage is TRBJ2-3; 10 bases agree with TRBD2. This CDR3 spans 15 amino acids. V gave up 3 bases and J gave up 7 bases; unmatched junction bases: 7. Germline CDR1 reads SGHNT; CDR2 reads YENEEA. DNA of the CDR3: TGTGCCAGCAGCTTTCAGCGGGGGGGCCAATATACGCAGTATTTT. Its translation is CASSFQRGGQYTQYF.

The CDR3 DNA reads TGTGCCAGCAGTTTATCGAACCTAGCGGGGCCGTGGAGCGAGCAGTACTTC. The encoded protein is CASSLSNLAGPWSEQYF. This rearrangement joins TRBV27 to TRBJ2-7; 9 nucleotides agree with TRBD2. The J segment lost 6 bases and the V segment lost 0 bases, leaving 12 bases of the junction unmatched. Per germline, CDR1 MNHEY and CDR2 SMNVEV (reference sequence). This CDR3 is 17 amino acids long.

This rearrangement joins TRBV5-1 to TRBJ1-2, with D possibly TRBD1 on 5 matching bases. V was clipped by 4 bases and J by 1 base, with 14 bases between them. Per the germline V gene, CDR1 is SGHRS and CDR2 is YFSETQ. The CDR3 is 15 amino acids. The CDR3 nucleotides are TGCGCCAGCAGCCGGATGGGGGGGAGTAACTATGGCTACACCTTC. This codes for CASSRMGGSNYGYTF.

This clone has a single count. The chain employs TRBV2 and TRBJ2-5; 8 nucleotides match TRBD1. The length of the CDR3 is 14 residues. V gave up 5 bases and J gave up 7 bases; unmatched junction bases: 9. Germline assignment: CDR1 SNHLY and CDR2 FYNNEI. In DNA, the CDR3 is TGTGCCAGCAGTTTCGCGACAGGGGAGGTGACCCAGTACTTC. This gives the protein CASSFATGEVTQYF.

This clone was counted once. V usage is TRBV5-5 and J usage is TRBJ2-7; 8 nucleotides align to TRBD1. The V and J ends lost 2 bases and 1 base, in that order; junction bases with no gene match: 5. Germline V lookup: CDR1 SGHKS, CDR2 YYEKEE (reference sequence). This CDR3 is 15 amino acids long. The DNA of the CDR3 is TGTGCCAGCAGCTTAGACAGGGGACTTTCCTACGAGCAGTACTTC. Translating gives CASSLDRGLSYEQYF.

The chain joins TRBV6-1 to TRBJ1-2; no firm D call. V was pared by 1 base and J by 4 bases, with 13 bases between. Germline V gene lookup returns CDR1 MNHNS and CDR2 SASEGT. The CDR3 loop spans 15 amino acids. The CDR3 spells CASSEGPGIVYGYTF. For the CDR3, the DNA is TGTGCCAGCAGTGAAGGTCCGGGGATTGTCTATGGCTACACCTTC.

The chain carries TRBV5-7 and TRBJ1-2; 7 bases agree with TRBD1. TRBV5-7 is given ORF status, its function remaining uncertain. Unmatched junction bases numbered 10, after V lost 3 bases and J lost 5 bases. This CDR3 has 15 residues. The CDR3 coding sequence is TGTGCCAGCAGCTCGCCCGGACAGGACAATTATGGCTACACCTTC. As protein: CASSSPGQDNYGYTF.

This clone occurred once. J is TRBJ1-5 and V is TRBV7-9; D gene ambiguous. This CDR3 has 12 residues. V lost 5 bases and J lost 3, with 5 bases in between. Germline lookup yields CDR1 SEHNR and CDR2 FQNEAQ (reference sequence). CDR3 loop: CASSLINQPQHF. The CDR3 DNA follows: TGTGCCAGCAGCCTAATCAATCAGCCCCAGCATTTT.

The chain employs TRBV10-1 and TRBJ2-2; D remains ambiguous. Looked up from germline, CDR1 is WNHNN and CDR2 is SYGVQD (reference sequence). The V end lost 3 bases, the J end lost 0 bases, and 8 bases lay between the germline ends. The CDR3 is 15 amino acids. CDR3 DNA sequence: TGCGCCAGCAGTGAAAGTCAGACGAACACCGGGGAGCTGTTTTTT. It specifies CASSESQTNTGELFF.

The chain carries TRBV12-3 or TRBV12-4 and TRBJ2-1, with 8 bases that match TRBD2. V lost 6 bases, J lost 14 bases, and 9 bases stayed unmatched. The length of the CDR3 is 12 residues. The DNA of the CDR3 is TGTGCCAGCAGCCTCACCGGGGGGGTAGAGTTCTTC. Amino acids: CASSLTGGVEFF.

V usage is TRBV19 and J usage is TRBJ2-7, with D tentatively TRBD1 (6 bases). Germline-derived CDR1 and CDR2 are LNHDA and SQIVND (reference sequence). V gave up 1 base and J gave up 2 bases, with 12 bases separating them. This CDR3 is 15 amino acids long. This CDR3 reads CASSIAGDTTYEQYF. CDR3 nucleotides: TGTGCCAGTAGTATAGCAGGGGACACAACCTACGAGCAGTACTTC.

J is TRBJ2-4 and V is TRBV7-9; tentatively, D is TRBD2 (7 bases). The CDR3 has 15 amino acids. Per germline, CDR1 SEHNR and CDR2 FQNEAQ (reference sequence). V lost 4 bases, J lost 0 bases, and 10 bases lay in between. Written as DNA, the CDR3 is TGTGCCAGCAGCTCAAGGGGGGGAGCCAAAAACATTCAGTACTTC. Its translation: CASSSRGGAKNIQYF.

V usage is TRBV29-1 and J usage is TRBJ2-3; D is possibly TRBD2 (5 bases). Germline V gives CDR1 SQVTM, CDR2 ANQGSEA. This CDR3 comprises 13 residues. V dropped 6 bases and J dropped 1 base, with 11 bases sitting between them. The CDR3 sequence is CSVEEIRTDTQYF. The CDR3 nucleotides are TGCAGCGTGGAGGAAATTCGCACAGATACGCAGTATTTT.

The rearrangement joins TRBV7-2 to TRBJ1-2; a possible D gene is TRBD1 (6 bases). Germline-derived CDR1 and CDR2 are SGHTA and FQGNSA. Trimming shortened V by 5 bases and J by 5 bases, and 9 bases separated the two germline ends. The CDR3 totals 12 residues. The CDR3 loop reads CASSERGYGYTF. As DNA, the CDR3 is TGTGCCAGCAGCGAAAGGGGGTATGGCTACACCTTC.

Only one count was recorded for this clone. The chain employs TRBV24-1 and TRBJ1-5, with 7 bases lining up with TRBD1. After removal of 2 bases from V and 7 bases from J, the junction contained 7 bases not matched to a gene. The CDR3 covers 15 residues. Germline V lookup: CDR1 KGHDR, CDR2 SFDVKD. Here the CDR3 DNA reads TGTGCCACCAGTGATTCACAGGGGCGAGGGCAGCCCCAGCATTTT. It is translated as CATSDSQGRGQPQHF.

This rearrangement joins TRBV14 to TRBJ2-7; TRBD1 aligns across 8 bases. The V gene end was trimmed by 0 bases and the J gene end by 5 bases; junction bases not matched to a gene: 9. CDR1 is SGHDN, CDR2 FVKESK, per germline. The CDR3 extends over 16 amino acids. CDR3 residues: CASSQDLLYRGNEQYF. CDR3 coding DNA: TGTGCCAGCAGCCAAGATCTTCTCTACAGGGGGAACGAGCAGTACTTC.